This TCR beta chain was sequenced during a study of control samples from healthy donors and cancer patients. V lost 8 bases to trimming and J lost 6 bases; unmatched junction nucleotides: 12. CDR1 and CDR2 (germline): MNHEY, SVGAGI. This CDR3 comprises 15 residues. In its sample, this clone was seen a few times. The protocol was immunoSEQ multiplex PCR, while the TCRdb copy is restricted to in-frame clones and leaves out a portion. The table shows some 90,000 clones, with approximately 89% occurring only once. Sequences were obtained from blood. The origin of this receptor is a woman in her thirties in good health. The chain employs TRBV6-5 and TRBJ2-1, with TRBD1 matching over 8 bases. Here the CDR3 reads CASAKPGQASNEQFF. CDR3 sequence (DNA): TGTGCCAGCGCCAAACCGGGACAGGCATCCAATGAGCAGTTCTTC.